There are many counts of the clone carrying this T cell receptor beta chain. The source of the sample is a study of CD8+CD57+ T cells in acquired aplastic anemia. Study overall: The sorted CD4+ and CD8+ cells yielded an average approximately 3.3 ug of DNA. Healthy donors gave 11 million or so reads on average for CD4+ cells.

Profiles of TCR beta VDJ and CDR3 were generated from a genomic DNA template. TCRdb passed the reads through MiXCR, listing each CDR3 protein once. The table has 180,000 or so distinct CDR3 sequences, around half seen once. This clonotype originated in a human donor in good health. Sequencing was performed on sorted CD4+, CD8+, or CD8+CD57+ T cells (not recorded which) from PBMCs.

The CDR3 protein is CASRPRTDSYEQYF. The CDR3 DNA follows: TGTGCCAGTAGGCCTAGGACAGATTCCTACGAGCAGTACTTC. V gene TRBV19 combines with J gene TRBJ2-7; perhaps TRBD1 as D (6 bases). The CDR3 is 14 amino acids. CDR1 LNHDA and CDR2 SQIVND come from the germline V gene (reference sequence). V was pared by 6 bases and J by 1 base, with 13 bases between. The complete variable domain, with remaining parts taken from reference TRBV19 and TRBJ2-7, reads DGGITQSPKYLFRKEGQNVTLSCEQNLNHDAMYWYRQDPGQGLRLIYYSQIVNDFQKGDIAEGYSVSREKKESFPLTVTSAQKNPTAFYLCASRPRTDSYEQYFGPGTRLTVT.